This TCR beta chain appears in the sequencing data of a study of Ad26.COV2.S vaccination and SARS-CoV-2 variants. Concerning this clone itself: Its specificity is not known.

CDR3 length equals 16 residues. Deletions cut 3 bases from V and 0 bases from J, with 14 bases between. Germline V lookup: CDR1 SGHRS, CDR2 YFSETQ. Libraries were prepared by immunoSEQ multiplex PCR; TCRdb keeps only in-frame clonotypes and omits some of them. The table records about 680,000 clones, 80% to 90% of them present only once. As to treatment: some 20 received Ad26.COV2.S at low or high dose, single or two shots; 5 received placebo; per-sample allocation not given. Following the first vaccine or placebo injection, samples were taken on day 63. Overall study findings and caveats: Vaccine recipients posted higher spike-specific TCR breadth than their placebo counterparts. The TCR-based breadth and depth measures might underestimate overall T cell responses.

The chain recombines TRBV5-1 with TRBJ2-3; D is undetermined. The sequences come from peripheral blood, collected in a trial of Ad26.COV2.S vaccine versus placebo. The clonotype comes from a person aged 18-60 years who received the Ad26.COV2.S COVID-19 vaccine or a placebo. The CDR3 region is CASSSGISSSTDTQYF. Here the CDR3 DNA reads TGCGCCAGCAGCTCAGGCATATCTTCTAGCACAGATACGCAGTATTTT.